This T cell receptor beta chain came from a study of blood T cell repertoires in COVID-19. As for the study in general: In each case, the material was cDNA or gDNA derived from T cells, B-cell-depleted T cells, or PBMCs.

V was pared by 1 base and J by 10 bases, with 5 bases of the junction left unmatched. The CDR3 length is 13 residues. Germline lookup yields CDR1 SGHAT and CDR2 FQNNGV. Clones were read by immunoSEQ multiplex PCR, and TCRdb kept only the in-frame ones, dropping some. The table records about 250,000 clones, 80% to 90% of them present only once. In assigning cohorts, the study relied on participant-reported clinical history. Recovered Cohort 3 donors showed two negative PCRs, clearance, or symptom resolution. This rearrangement joins TRBV11-2 to TRBJ1-1, with 8 bases that match TRBD1. Sequencing used PBMCs or T cells enriched from blood (not recorded which). The TCR was taken from a woman aged 18 to 35 who had recovered from COVID-19. The CDR3 is CASSLGRGRGAFF. The DNA for the CDR3 is TGTGCCAGCAGCTTAGGCAGGGGGCGGGGAGCTTTCTTT. Drawing the rest from reference TRBV11-2 and TRBJ1-1, the complete variable domain is EAGVAQSPRYKIIEKRQSVAFWCNPISGHATLYWYQQILGQGPKLLIQFQNNGVVDDSQLPKDRFSAERLKGVDSTLKIQPAKLEDSAVYLCASSLGRGRGAFFGQGTRLTVV.